This T cell receptor beta chain was obtained from a study of T cells in Graves' hyperthyroidism and ophthalmopathy. Overall study: At initial diagnosis, before any treatment had begun, peripheral blood was obtained.

With regard to this clonotype: One base away lies a much larger clone, so this may be a sequencing read error. Likely a read error: the CDR3 ends without its conserved phenylalanine or tryptophan.

Patients showing uncontrolled infection, other autoimmune disease, pregnancy or lactation were ineligible. The investigators amplified TCR beta CDR3 regions from RNA transcripts. The primer set for the first-round RT-PCR of the TCR CDR3 was HTBI. TCRdb re-analysed the multiplex PCR reads in MiXCR, keeping a single row per CDR3 protein. Of around 350,000 distinct CDR3 sequences in the sample, roughly 14% were seen once. The sample taken for sequencing was blood. The TCR originated in a woman aged 18-35 years with Graves' hyperthyroidism that later progressed to Graves' ophthalmopathy.

DNA of the CDR3: TGTGCCAGCATGGCGGGGCCCTCCTACGAGCAGTACCTC. Amino acid sequence: CASMAGPSYEQYL. J is TRBJ2-7 and V is TRBV6-2 or TRBV6-3; D is perhaps TRBD2 (6 bases). Germline CDR1 reads MNHEY; CDR2 reads SVGEGT. This CDR3 region has 13 residues. Trimming took off 7 bases at V and 0 bases at J, with 10 bases between the two ends.